The 24 T cell receptor beta chains listed next were all sequenced from one sample in a study of blood T cell repertoires in COVID-19. Method: immunoSEQ multiplex PCR; TCRdb's copy keeps in-frame clones and lacks some. This repertoire shows hundreds of thousands of clones, 85% to 90% found once; its top ten account for 0.95% to 1.3%. Input material: PBMCs or T cells enriched from blood (not recorded which). Receptor source: a man under 40 who had recovered from COVID-19.

The V call is TRBV6-5, the J call TRBJ1-2, with a possible D match to TRBD1 (5 bases). CDR1 MNHEY and CDR2 SVGAGI come from the germline V gene. The CDR3 runs to 16 residues. Trimming removed 2 bases from V and 0 bases from J, with 13 bases in between. The CDR3 nucleotides read TGTGCCAGCAGTTACGGGGGGACGGAAGCTAACTATGGCTACACCTTC. Amino acid sequence: CASSYGGTEANYGYTF.

The V gene is TRBV7-9, the J gene TRBJ2-3; 7 nucleotides match TRBD2. The length of the CDR3 is 15 residues. The V segment lost 4 bases and the J segment 2 bases; nucleotides outside the gene matches: 6. From germline, CDR1 is SEHNR and CDR2 FQNEAQ (reference sequence). As DNA, the CDR3 is TGTGCCAGCAGCTGGAGCGGGACCTCCACAGATACGCAGTATTTT. Translated, it gives CASSWSGTSTDTQYF.

V is TRBV11-3 and J is TRBJ2-7, with TRBD1 matching over 9 bases. J gave up 1 base and V 1 base, and 5 bases lay outside the gene matches. The CDR3 runs 16 residues. The V gene's germline CDR1 is SGHNT and CDR2 YENEEA. The CDR3 sequence: CASSLGGQGRSYEQYF. The CDR3 DNA sequence: TGTGCCAGCAGCTTAGGGGGACAGGGCCGTTCCTACGAGCAGTACTTC.

V usage is TRBV19 and J usage is TRBJ2-7; 10 bases fit TRBD2. The ends lost 4 bases at V and 3 bases at J; junction bases unmatched: 6. Germline V gene data show CDR1 as LNHDA and CDR2 as SQIVND (reference sequence). This CDR3 has 15 amino acids. CDR3 DNA sequence: TGTGCCAGTAGTACCCGGACTAGCGGCTACTACGAGCAGTACTTC. Translating gives CASSTRTSGYYEQYF.

The V gene is TRBV6-6, the J gene TRBJ2-1; 7 bases agree with TRBD2. CDR3 length: 16 residues. Germline values: CDR1 MNHNY, CDR2 SVGAGI (reference sequence). Trimming removed 7 bases from V and 0 bases from J; junction bases left unmatched: 9. DNA for the CDR3: TGTGCCAGCACCCCCTCGGGAGGTAGCTCCTACAATGAGCAGTTCTTC. Protein sequence: CASTPSGGSSYNEQFF.

This CDR3 reads CASMSQGGQPQHF. The CDR3 nucleotides are TGTGCCAGCATGAGTCAGGGAGGTCAGCCCCAGCATTTT. This sequence joins TRBV12-3 or TRBV12-4 and TRBJ1-5; TRBD1 might be the D (5 bases). The CDR3 is made up of 13 amino acids. V was clipped by 7 bases and J by 6 bases, with 13 bases between them.

The rearrangement uses TRBV3-1 (or the pseudogene TRBV3-2) and TRBJ1-2, with TRBD1 as a possible D gene (6 bases). Germline values: CDR1 LGHDT, CDR2 YNNKEL (reference sequence). This CDR3 is built from 13 residues. Deletions cut 0 bases from V and 11 bases from J, with 13 bases between. The CDR3 region has the DNA TGTGCCAGCAGCCAAGATCTTCGGGGGGCTTACACCTTC. Protein: CASSQDLRGAYTF.

This sequence joins TRBV19 and TRBJ2-7; 8 bases map to TRBD2. Germline V gene sequence: CDR1 LNHDA, CDR2 SQIVND (reference sequence). This CDR3 comprises 14 residues. V gave up 5 bases and J gave up 3 bases; unmatched junction bases: 6. The DNA for the CDR3 is TGTGCCAGTAGTGTCCGGGAGGGGTTCTACGAGCAGTACTTC. It translates to CASSVREGFYEQYF.

This rearrangement joins TRBV15 to TRBJ1-6; 9 nucleotides match TRBD1. The J segment lost 6 bases and the V segment lost 2 bases, leaving 8 bases of the junction unmatched. CDR1 and CDR2 (germline): LNHNV, YYDKDF (reference sequence). This CDR3 comprises 17 residues. This CDR3 reads CATSRTTGGYSNSPLHF. The DNA for the CDR3 is TGTGCCACCAGCAGAACGACAGGGGGTTACTCTAATTCACCCCTCCACTTT. Full variable domain (outside the CDR3, taken from reference TRBV15 and TRBJ1-6): DAMVIQNPRYQVTQFGKPVTLSCSQTLNHNVMYWYQQKSSQAPKLLFHYYDKDFNNEADTPDNFQSRRPNTSFCFLDIRSPGLGDTAMYLCATSRTTGGYSNSPLHFGNGTRLTVT.

The V and J genes are TRBV5-1 and TRBJ1-1, with D possibly TRBD1 on 6 matching bases. CDR1 and CDR2 from the germline V gene are SGHRS and YFSETQ. The length of the CDR3 is 16 residues. V was shortened by 8 bases and J by 8 bases, with 28 bases between the two germline ends. The chain's CDR3 is CASTEFRDTLGEEAFF. Written as DNA, the CDR3 is TGCGCCAGTACGGAATTCCGGGACACCCTAGGTGAGGAAGCTTTCTTT.

Here the CDR3 reads CASSIPGGNEQFF. The CDR3 DNA follows: TGTGCCAGCAGCATTCCCGGAGGCAATGAGCAGTTCTTC. The V gene is TRBV21-1, the J gene TRBJ2-1; TRBD2, the table's D call, lacks a check against the DNA. TRBV21-1 is tagged as a pseudogene. This CDR3 spans 13 amino acids.

V is TRBV7-2 and J is TRBJ2-7, with 8 bases matching TRBD2. With 6 bases clipped from V and 2 bases from J, the junction kept 12 bases outside the gene matches. This CDR3 has 16 amino acids. Germline CDR1 and CDR2: SGHTA and FQGNSA. The CDR3 is CASSPDFTGGPYEQYF. CDR3 nucleotides: TGTGCCAGCAGTCCCGATTTCACGGGAGGGCCCTACGAGCAGTACTTC.

This chain links TRBV3-1 (or the pseudogene TRBV3-2) with TRBJ2-1; the match to TRBD2 covers 12 bases. CDR1 and CDR2 (germline): LGHDT, YNNKEL (reference sequence). Trimming removed 10 bases from V and 7 bases from J; junction bases left unmatched: 8. CDR3 length equals 14 residues. The CDR3 bases are TGTGCCACCGCTTTCGGACTAGCGGGAAATGAGCAGTTCTTC. The encoded protein is CATAFGLAGNEQFF.

The chain joins TRBV28 to TRBJ1-4; 7 positions agree with TRBD1. Trimming removed 2 bases from V and 8 bases from J; junction bases left unmatched: 8. The germline gives CDR1 MDHEN, CDR2 SYDVKM. The CDR3 extends over 15 amino acids. The CDR3 loop reads CASSLQTGTSEKLFF. The DNA for the CDR3 is TGTGCCAGCAGTTTACAGACAGGGACGTCCGAAAAACTGTTTTTT. The variable domain in full, with the rest retrieved from reference TRBV28 and TRBJ1-4, is DVKVTQSSRYLVKRTGEKVFLECVQDMDHENMFWYRQDPGLGLRLIYFSYDVKMKEKGDIPEGYSVSREKKERFSLILESASTNQTSMYLCASSLQTGTSEKLFFGSGTQLSVL.

The chain links TRBV10-3 to TRBJ1-2; D ambiguous. V gave up 2 bases and J gave up 3 bases, with 22 bases separating them. CDR1 ENHRY and CDR2 SYGVKD come from the germline V gene. The CDR3 is 18 amino acids. The CDR3 protein is CAISEHLGMAGDDYGYTF. DNA for the CDR3: TGTGCCATCAGTGAGCACCTGGGGATGGCGGGCGACGACTATGGCTACACCTTC.

The chain joins TRBV9 to TRBJ1-4, with D maybe TRBD1 (5 bases). Trimming took off 4 bases at V and 14 bases at J, with 15 bases between the two ends. In germline, CDR1 is SGDLS, CDR2 YYNGEE. This CDR3 spans 12 amino acids. The CDR3 sequence is CASSTGQVSLFF. The CDR3 region has the DNA TGTGCCAGCAGCACAGGACAAGTATCGCTGTTTTTT.

The V call is TRBV7-9, the J call TRBJ2-3, with 10 nucleotides matching TRBD2. The ends lost 6 bases at V and 6 bases at J; junction bases unmatched: 9. Germline V gene lookup returns CDR1 SEHNR and CDR2 FQNEAQ (reference sequence). This CDR3 has 15 amino acids. DNA for the CDR3: TGTGCCAGCAGATTTCAGCGGGAGGGCCCGGATACGCAGTATTTT. As protein: CASRFQREGPDTQYF.

CDR3 coding DNA: TGTGCCAGCAGTGAAAGGGGCAGGGGGCTGGTGAACACTGAAGCTTTCTTT. It specifies CASSERGRGLVNTEAFF. The J gene is TRBJ1-1, the V gene TRBV2; 8 nucleotides agree with TRBD1. Germline values: CDR1 SNHLY, CDR2 FYNNEI. This CDR3 contains 17 residues. Trimming cost V 2 bases and J 0 bases; bases outside gene matches: 8.

The chain is built from TRBV5-1 and TRBJ2-7, with D possibly being TRBD1 (6 bases). V was clipped by 5 bases and J by 7 bases, with 13 bases between them. The CDR3 covers 12 residues. Germline loops: CDR1 SGHRS, CDR2 YFSETQ. The CDR3 sequence is CASRGAPLEQYF. The CDR3 coding sequence is TGCGCCAGCAGGGGGGCCCCCCTGGAGCAGTACTTC.

Note on this clone: Other nucleotide sequences in the sample specify the same CDR3. This chain uses TRBV4-1 with TRBJ2-7, with D possibly TRBD2 on 5 matching bases. V lost 1 base and J 3 bases, leaving 7 bases between the germline ends. The length of the CDR3 is 13 residues. Germline-derived CDR1 and CDR2 are MGHRA and YSYEKL. CDR3 sequence: CASSQGGHYEQYF. The CDR3 DNA follows: TGCGCCAGCAGCCAAGGAGGGCACTACGAGCAGTACTTC.

V gene TRBV5-1 combines with J gene TRBJ1-6; the D gene is possibly TRBD1 (5 bases). The ends were cut back, 4 bases at V and 5 bases at J, with 10 bases in the middle. CDR1 SGHRS and CDR2 YFSETQ come from the germline V gene. This CDR3 is built from 14 residues. The CDR3 protein is CASSPGQDNSPLHF. The CDR3 region has the DNA TGCGCCAGCAGCCCCGGACAAGATAATTCACCCCTCCACTTT.

This clone was found once. V usage is TRBV2 and J usage is TRBJ1-5, with a possible D match to TRBD1 (5 bases). This CDR3 is built from 15 residues. V was trimmed by 6 bases and J by 4 bases, leaving 16 bases between them. The germline CDR1 and CDR2 sequences are SNHLY and FYNNEI. CDR3 region: CASRKETAPNQPQHF. The CDR3 DNA follows: TGTGCCAGCAGAAAAGAGACAGCGCCTAATCAGCCCCAGCATTTT. The whole variable domain, filled in from reference TRBV2 and TRBJ1-5, reads EPEVTQTPSHQVTQMGQEVILRCVPISNHLYFYWYRQILGQKVEFLVSFYNNEISEKSEIFDDQFSVERPDGSNFTLKIRSTKLEDSAMYFCASRKETAPNQPQHFGDGTRLSIL.

The chain combines TRBV19 with TRBJ2-5, with no clear D. V dropped 7 bases and J dropped 2 bases, with 11 bases sitting between them. The germline gives CDR1 LNHDA, CDR2 SQIVND (reference sequence). CDR3 length equals 13 residues. CDR3 coding DNA: TGTGCCAGTAATAGTGGCGGACAAGAGACCCAGTACTTC. This translates into CASNSGGQETQYF.

The chain joins TRBV11-2 to TRBJ2-1; 8 bases are shared with TRBD2. Germline V gives CDR1 SGHAT, CDR2 FQNNGV. The CDR3 totals 15 residues. Trimming removed 1 base from V and 7 bases from J; junction bases left unmatched: 6. CDR3 nucleotide sequence: TGTGCCAGCAGCTTAGCCCCGGGAGGGCAGAATGAGCAGTTCTTC. It translates to CASSLAPGGQNEQFF.